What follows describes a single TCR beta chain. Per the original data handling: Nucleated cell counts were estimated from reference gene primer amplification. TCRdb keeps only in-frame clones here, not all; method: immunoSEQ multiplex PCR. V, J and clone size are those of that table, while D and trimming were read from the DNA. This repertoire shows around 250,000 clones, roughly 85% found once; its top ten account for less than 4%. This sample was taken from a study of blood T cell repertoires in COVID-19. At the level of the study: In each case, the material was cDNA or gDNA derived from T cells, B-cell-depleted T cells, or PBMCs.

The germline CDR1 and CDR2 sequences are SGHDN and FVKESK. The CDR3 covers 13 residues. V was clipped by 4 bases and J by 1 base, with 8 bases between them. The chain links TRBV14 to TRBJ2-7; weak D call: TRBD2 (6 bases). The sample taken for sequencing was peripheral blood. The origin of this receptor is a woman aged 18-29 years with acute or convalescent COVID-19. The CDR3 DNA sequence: TGTGCCAGCAGCCTTAGCGGTTCCTACGAGCAGTACTTC. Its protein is CASSLSGSYEQYF.